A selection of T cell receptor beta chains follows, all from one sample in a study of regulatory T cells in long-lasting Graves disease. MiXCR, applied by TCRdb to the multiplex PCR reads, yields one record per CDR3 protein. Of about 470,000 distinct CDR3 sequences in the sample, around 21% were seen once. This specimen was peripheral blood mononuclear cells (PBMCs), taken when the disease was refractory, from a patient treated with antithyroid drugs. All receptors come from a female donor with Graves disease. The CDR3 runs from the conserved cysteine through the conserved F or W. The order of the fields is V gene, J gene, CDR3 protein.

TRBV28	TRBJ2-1	CASAPEQFF
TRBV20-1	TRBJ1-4	CSARDSHSGTGREKLFF
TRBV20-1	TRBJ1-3	CSARGIGISSGNTIYF
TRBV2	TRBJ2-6	CASIGLALGVLTF
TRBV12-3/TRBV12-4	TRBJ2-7	CASSLYLAGATYEQYF
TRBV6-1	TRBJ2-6	CASSLAGTGVSGANVLTF
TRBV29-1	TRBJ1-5	CSVEGMRGQPQHF
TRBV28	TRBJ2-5	CASSLGTSPAETQYF
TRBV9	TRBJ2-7	CASSANTGSGDEQYF
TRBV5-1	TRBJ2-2	CASSLGGGGTGELFF
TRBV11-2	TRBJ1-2	CASRPGTVNYGYTF
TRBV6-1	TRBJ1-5	CASRPNLSNQPQHF
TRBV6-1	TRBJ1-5	CASSGPPWGLSNQPQHF
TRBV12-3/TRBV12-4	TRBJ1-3	CASSLVSSGNTIYF
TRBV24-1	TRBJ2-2	CATSDLSAGETGELFF
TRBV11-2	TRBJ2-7	CASSQEPVSYEQYF
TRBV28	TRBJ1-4	CASSLDPNSATNEKLFF
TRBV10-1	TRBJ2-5	CASSEGVGGKQETQYF
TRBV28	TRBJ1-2	CASSLRGRYGYTF
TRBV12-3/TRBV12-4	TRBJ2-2	CASSFPPETGELFF
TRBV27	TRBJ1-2	CASSLGLRYGYTF
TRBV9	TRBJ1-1	CASSPEGLNTEAFF
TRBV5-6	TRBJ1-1	CASSSWDWRRVGEAFF
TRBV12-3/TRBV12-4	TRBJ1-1	CATGRDRGFEVATEAFF
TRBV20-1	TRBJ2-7	CSARVDQVNYEQYF
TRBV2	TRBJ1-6	CASRGSGTEISPLHF
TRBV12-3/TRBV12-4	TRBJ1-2	CASRYRGFYGYTF
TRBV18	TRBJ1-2	CASSPTFDRGPYGYTF
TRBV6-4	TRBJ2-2	CASSQARGVANTGELFF
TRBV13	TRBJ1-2	CASSPPGTGLYGYTF
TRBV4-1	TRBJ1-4	CASSHSTAGFNEKLFF
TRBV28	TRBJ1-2	CASQPYSQWYGYTF
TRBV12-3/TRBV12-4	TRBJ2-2	CASRFSGRAKGGELFF
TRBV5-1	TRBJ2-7	CASSGGISVTDEQYF
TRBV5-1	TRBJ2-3	CASQLAGPDTQYF
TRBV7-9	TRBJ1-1	CASLRQGAVSTEAFF
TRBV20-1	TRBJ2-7	CSAKYTFRGLYEQYF
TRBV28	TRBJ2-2	CASSFLAGVNTGELFF
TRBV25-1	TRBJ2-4	CASSETSTGGDIQYF
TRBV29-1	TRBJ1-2	CSVESKGQDYGYTF
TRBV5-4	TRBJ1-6	CASSLSGAPLHF
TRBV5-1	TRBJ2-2	CASSFLRAANTGELFF
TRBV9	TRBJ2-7	CASSVGLAGFSYEQYF
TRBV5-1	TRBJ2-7	CASSLDFGVNEQYF
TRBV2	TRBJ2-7	CASRLPTVSYEQYF
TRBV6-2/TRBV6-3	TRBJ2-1	CASSSGLGGYNEQFF
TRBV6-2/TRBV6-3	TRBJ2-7	CASSYSTTSRVYEQYF
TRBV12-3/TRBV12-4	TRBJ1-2	CASSLSGGFYGYTF
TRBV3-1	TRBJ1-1	CASNSRGRTEAFF
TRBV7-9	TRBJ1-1	CASSSTVVTEAFF
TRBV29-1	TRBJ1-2	CSGSTGQGTYGYTF
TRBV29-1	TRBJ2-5	CSVTRALQETQYF
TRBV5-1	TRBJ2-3	CASSPGLAVFSTDTQYF
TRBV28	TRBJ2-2	CASRRDLAGELFF
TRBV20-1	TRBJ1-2	CSARDPAWAGSSGYTF
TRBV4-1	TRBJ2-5	CASSQAALNLETQYF
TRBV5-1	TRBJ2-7	CASSYSGLAGDYEQYF